The entry below describes one TCR beta chain. Antigen specificity is unknown. Ranging in age from about 6 to 100, the donors were healthy Caucasian individuals from Russia. Each sample yielded at least 6 million isolated PBMCs. This specimen comes from a study of blood T cells in healthy people across ages. The CDR3 totals 16 residues. Per the germline V gene, CDR1 is SGHVS and CDR2 is FQNEAQ. Trimming at V came to 1 base and at J to 2 bases, leaving 3 bases not matched to a gene. Findings of the study overall: Age advanced and TCR beta diversity per million T cells fell, roughly linearly.

A second PCR, run for roughly 7 to 12 cycles, used a sample-barcoded 5' primer plus a J-beta primer mix. Each cDNA molecule, via a template-switch adaptor with 12 random nucleotides, was tagged. TCRdb re-called the 5' RACE reads through MiXCR, storing one row per CDR3 protein. The sample yields around 1,900,000 distinct CDR3 sequences, about two fifths seen once. The V and J genes are TRBV7-8 and TRBJ2-3; 10 positions agree with TRBD2. The clonotype comes from a human donor in good health. The sample comprised blood. The CDR3 loop is CASSLDTSGVTDTQYF. As DNA, the CDR3 is TGTGCCAGCAGCTTAGACACTAGCGGGGTCACAGATACGCAGTATTTT. The full variable domain, its missing parts supplied by reference TRBV7-8 and TRBJ2-3, is GAGVSQSPRYKVAKRGQDVALRCDPISGHVSLFWYQQALGQGPEFLTYFQNEAQLDKSGLPSDRFFAERPEGSVSTLKIQRTQQEDSAVYLCASSLDTSGVTDTQYFGPGTRLTVL.